These 2 T cell receptor beta chains originate from one sample sequenced in a study of cytomegalovirus exposure and HLA in healthy donors. Generated by immunoSEQ multiplex PCR, the TCRdb table keeps only in-frame clones and is missing some. Here the sample spans 95,000 to 150,000 clones, 88% being singletons. Specimen: PBMCs. These receptors were taken from a woman aged 18-29 years in good health and CMV-seropositive.

This chain's CDR3 is CASTNGGLPFF. CDR3 sequence (DNA): TGTGCCAGCACTAACGGGGGACTGCCGTTCTTC. The chain has TRBV6-6 and TRBJ2-1, with D possibly matching TRBD2 (6 bases). V gave up 7 bases and J gave up 15 bases, with 16 bases separating them. Germline assignment: CDR1 MNHNY and CDR2 SVGAGI (reference sequence). This CDR3 has 11 amino acids.

J is TRBJ2-3 and V is TRBV5-4; TRBD1 agrees at 8 bases. Germline V gene data show CDR1 as SGHNT and CDR2 as YYREEE (reference sequence). There are 16 residues in the CDR3. The V and J ends lost 4 bases and 1 base, in that order; junction bases with no gene match: 8. As DNA, the CDR3 is TGTGCCAGCAGCGTGGCAGGGGGCAAGGGCACAGATACGCAGTATTTT. Its protein is CASSVAGGKGTDTQYF.